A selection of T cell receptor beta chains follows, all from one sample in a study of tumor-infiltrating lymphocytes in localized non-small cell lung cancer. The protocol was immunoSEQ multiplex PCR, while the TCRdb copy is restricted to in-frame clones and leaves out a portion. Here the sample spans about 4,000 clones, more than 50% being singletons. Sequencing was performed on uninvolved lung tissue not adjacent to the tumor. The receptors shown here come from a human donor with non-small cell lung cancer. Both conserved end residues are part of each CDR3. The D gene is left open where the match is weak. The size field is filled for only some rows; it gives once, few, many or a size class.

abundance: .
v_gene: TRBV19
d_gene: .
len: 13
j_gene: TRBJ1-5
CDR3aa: CASSQTGSSPQHF
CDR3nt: TGTGCCAGTAGTCAAACAGGGAGTTCGCCCCAGCATTTT

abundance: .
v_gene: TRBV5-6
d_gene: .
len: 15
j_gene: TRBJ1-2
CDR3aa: CASSPRTALGYGYTF
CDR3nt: TGTGCCAGCAGCCCAAGGACAGCCTTGGGCTATGGCTACACCTTC

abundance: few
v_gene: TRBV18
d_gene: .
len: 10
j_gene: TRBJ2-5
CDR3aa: CASSQEAQYF
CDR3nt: TGTGCCAGCTCACAAGAGGCCCAGTACTTC

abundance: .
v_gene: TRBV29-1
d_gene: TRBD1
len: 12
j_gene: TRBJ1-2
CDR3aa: CSVKTGGYGYTF
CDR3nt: TGCAGCGTAAAGACAGGGGGCTATGGCTACACCTTC

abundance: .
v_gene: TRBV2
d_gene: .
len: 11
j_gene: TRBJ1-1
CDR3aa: CANLENTEAFF
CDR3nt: TGTGCCAACCTAGAGAACACTGAAGCTTTCTTT

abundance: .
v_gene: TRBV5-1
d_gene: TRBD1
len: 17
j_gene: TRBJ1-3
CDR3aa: CASSLTGTGISGNTIYF
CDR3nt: TGCGCCAGCAGTTTGACCGGGACAGGGATCTCTGGAAACACCATATATTTT

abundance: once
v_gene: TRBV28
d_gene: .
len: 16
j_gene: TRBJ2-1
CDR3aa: CASSLYRNPPYNEQFF
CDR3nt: TGTGCCAGCAGTTTATATAGGAACCCGCCCTACAATGAGCAGTTCTTC

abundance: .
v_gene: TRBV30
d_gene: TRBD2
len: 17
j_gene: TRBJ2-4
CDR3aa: CAWSVRRTSETKNIQYF
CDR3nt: TGTGCCTGGAGTGTACGAAGGACTAGCGAGACCAAAAACATTCAGTACTTC

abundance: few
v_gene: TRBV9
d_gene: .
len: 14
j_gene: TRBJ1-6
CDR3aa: CASSVAGYNSPLHF
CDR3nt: TGTGCCAGCAGCGTAGCCGGATATAATTCACCCCTCCACTTT

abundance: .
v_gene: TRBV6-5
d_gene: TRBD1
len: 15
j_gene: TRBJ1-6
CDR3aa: CASSWTTGEDSPLHF
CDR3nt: TGTGCCAGCAGTTGGACGACAGGGGAAGATTCACCCCTCCACTTT

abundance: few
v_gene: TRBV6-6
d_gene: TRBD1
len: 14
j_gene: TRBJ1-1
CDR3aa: CASSPGTGATEAFF
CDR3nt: TGTGCCAGCAGTCCCGGGACAGGGGCCACTGAAGCTTTCTTT

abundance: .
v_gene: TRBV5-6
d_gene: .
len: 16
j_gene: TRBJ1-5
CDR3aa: CASSSTQGYSNQPQHF
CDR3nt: TGTGCCAGCAGCTCGACTCAGGGGTATAGCAATCAGCCCCAGCATTTT

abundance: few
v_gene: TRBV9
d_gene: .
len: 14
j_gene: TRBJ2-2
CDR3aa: CASSVARGTGELFF
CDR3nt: TGTGCCAGCAGCGTAGCCCGGGGGACCGGGGAGCTGTTTTTT

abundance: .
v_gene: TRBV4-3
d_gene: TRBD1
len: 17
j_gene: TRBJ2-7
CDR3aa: CASSQKYRDRGIYEQYF
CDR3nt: TGCGCCAGCAGCCAAAAATACCGGGACAGGGGGATCTACGAGCAGTACTTC

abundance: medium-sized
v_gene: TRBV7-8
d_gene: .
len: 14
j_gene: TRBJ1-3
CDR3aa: CASSLGQGLNTIYF
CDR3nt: TGTGCCAGCAGCTTAGGGCAGGGATTAAACACCATATATTTT

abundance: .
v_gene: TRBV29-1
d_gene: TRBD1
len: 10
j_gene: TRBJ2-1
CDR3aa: CSAGDRGQFF
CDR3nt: TGCAGCGCTGGGGACAGGGGACAGTTCTTC

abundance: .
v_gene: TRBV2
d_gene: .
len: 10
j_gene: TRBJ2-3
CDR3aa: CASNPRASYF
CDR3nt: TGTGCCAGCAACCCCCGGGCTTCGTATTTT

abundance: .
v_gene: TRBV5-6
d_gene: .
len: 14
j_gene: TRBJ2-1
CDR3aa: CASSLVAGFNEQFF
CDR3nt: TGTGCCAGCAGCCTCGTGGCGGGGTTCAATGAGCAGTTCTTC

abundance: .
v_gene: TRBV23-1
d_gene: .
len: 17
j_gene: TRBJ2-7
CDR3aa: CASSQSYEGWDSYEQYF
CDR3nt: TGCGCCAGCAGTCAATCTTACGAGGGTTGGGACTCCTACGAGCAGTACTTC

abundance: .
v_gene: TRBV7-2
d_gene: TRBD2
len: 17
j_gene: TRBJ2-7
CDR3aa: CASSPHGGGPSSYEQYF
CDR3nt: TGTGCCAGCAGCCCTCACGGCGGGGGGCCTAGCTCCTACGAGCAGTACTTC

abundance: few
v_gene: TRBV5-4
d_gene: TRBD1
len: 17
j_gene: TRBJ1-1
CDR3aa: CASSRAGGAGMNTEAFF
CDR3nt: TGTGCCAGCAGTCGGGCAGGGGGCGCAGGGATGAACACTGAAGCTTTCTTT

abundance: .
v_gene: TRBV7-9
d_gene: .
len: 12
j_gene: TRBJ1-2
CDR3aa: CASSLWDTPYTF
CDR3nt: TGTGCCAGCAGCCTCTGGGACACGCCGTACACCTTC

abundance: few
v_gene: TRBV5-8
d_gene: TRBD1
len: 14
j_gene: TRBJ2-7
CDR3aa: CASSSGQGTREQYF
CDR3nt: TGTGCCAGCAGCTCCGGACAGGGTACGAGGGAGCAGTACTTC

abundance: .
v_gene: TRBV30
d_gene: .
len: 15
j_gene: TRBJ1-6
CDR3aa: CAWKRPDRGYSPLHF
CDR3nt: TGTGCCTGGAAGCGTCCAGACCGAGGATATTCACCCCTCCACTTT

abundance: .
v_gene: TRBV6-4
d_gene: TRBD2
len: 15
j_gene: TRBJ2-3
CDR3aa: CASSDSGGGTDTQYF
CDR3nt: TGTGCCAGCAGTGACTCGGGGGGGGGCACAGATACGCAGTATTTT

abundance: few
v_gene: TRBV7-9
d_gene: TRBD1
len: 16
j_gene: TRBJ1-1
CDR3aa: CASSPRTGAMNTEAFF
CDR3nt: TGTGCCAGCAGCCCAAGGACAGGCGCCATGAACACTGAAGCTTTCTTT

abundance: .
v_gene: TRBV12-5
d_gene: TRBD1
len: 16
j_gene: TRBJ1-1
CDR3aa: CASGWGQGAEGTEAFF
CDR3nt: TGTGCTAGTGGTTGGGGACAGGGGGCGGAAGGTACTGAAGCTTTCTTT

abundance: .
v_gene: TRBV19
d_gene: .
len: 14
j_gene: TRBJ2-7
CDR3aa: CASKWDRSSYEQYF
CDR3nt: TGTGCCAGTAAGTGGGACCGCAGCTCCTACGAGCAGTACTTC

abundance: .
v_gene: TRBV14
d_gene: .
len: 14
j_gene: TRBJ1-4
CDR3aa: CASSSWQGGEKLFF
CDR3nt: TGTGCCAGCAGCTCCTGGCAGGGCGGTGAAAAACTGTTTTTT

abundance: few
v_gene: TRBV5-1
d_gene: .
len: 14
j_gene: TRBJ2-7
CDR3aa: CASRPGLPTYEQYF
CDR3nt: TGCGCCAGCAGACCGGGACTGCCCACCTACGAGCAGTACTTC

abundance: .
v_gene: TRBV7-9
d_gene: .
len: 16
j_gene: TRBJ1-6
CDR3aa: CASSLVSGSLGSPLHF
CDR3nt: TGTGCCAGCAGCTTAGTATCGGGGTCACTAGGATCACCCCTCCACTTT

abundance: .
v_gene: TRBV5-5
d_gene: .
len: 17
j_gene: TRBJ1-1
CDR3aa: CASSLSRLAGPNTEAFF
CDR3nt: TGTGCCAGCAGCTTGAGTAGGCTCGCGGGGCCGAACACTGAAGCTTTCTTT

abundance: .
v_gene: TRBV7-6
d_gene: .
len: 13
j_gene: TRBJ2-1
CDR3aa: CASSMDQGIEQFF
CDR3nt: TGTGCCAGCAGCATGGACCAGGGAATTGAGCAGTTCTTC

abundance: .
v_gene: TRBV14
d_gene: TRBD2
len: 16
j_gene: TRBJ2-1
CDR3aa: CASSQLSSGGYNEQFF
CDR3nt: TGTGCCAGCAGCCAGTTATCTAGCGGGGGTTACAATGAGCAGTTCTTC

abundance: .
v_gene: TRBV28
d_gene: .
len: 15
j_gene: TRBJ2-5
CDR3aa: CASSPLGGSQETQYF
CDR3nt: TGTGCCAGCAGTCCCTTGGGGGGTTCCCAAGAGACCCAGTACTTC

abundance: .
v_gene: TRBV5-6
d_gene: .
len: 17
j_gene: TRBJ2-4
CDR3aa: CASSLSRGTADLNIQYF
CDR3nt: TGTGCCAGCAGCTTGAGTAGGGGGACGGCCGATTTAAACATTCAGTACTTC

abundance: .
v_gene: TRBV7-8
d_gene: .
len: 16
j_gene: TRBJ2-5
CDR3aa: CASKSGTVEGMETQYF
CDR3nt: TGTGCCAGCAAATCCGGGACCGTTGAGGGTATGGAGACCCAGTACTTC

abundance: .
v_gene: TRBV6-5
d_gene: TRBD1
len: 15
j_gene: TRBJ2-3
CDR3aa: CASSYGTATSDTQYF
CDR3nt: TGTGCCAGCAGTTACGGGACAGCGACATCCGATACGCAGTATTTT

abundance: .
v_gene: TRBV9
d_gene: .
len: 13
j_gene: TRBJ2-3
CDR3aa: CASSGEDLMTQYF
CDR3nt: TGTGCCAGCAGCGGAGAGGACCTAATGACGCAGTATTTT

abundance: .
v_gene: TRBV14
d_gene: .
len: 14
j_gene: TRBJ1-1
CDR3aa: CASSQIRGGTEAFF
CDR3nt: TGTGCCAGCAGCCAAATTCGGGGGGGGACTGAAGCTTTCTTT

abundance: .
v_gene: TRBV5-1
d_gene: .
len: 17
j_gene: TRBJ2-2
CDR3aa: CASSAPRGGIRAGELFF
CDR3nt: TGCGCCAGCAGCGCCCCAAGAGGGGGTATAAGGGCCGGGGAGCTGTTTTTT

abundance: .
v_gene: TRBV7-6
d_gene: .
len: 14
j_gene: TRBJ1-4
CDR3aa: CASSPLGQKEKLFF
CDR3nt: TGTGCCAGCAGCCCCCTGGGACAAAAGGAAAAACTGTTTTTT

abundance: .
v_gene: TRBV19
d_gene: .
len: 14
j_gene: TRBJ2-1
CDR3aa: CASSTGTRQSEQFF
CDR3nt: TGTGCCAGTAGTACCGGGACGAGACAATCGGAGCAGTTCTTC

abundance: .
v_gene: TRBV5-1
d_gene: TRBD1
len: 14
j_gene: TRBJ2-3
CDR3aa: CASLPTGGTDTQYF
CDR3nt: TGCGCCAGCTTGCCGACAGGGGGCACAGATACGCAGTATTTT

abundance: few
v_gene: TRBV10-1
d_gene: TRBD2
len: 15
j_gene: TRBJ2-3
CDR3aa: CASSLADTLTDTQYF
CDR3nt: TGCGCCAGCAGTCTAGCGGACACACTCACAGATACGCAGTATTTT

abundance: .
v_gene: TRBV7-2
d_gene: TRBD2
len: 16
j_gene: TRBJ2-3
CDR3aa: CASSFGGALTTDTQYF
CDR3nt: TGTGCCAGCAGCTTCGGGGGGGCCTTGACCACAGATACGCAGTATTTT

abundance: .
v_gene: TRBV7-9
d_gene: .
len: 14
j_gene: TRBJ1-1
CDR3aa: CASSARDKNTEAFF
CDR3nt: TGTGCCAGCAGCGCCCGGGACAAGAACACTGAAGCTTTCTTT

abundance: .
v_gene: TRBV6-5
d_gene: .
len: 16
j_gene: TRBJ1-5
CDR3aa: CASSSRQRQGNQPQHF
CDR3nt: TGTGCCAGCAGTTCCCGACAGAGGCAGGGGAATCAGCCCCAGCATTTT